This TCR beta chain is drawn from a study of shared clonotypes between healthy human individuals. Assay used: immunoSEQ multiplex PCR; TCRdb lists only in-frame clones, some missing. The table records around 1,000,000 clones, roughly 80% of them present only once. Germline loops: CDR1 SNHLY, CDR2 FYNNEI. The CDR3 loop spans 16 amino acids. With 1 base removed from V and 2 bases from J, the gap between germline ends came to 12 bases. This receptor was taken from a man aged 18 to 30 in good health. Some clones in this sample may be carry-over from other donors' samples. V gene TRBV2 combines with J gene TRBJ2-1, with TRBD2 as a possible D gene (6 bases). The specimen sequenced was memory CD4+ T cells from PBMCs. The subset: CD45RA-negative fraction. CDR3 region: CASSEGGVGPYNEQFF. CDR3 in DNA: TGTGCCAGCAGTGAAGGCGGGGTAGGGCCCTACAATGAGCAGTTCTTC.